Listed below are T cell receptor beta chains from one sample, sequenced in a study of beta chain features in type 1 diabetes. Clones were read by immunoSEQ multiplex PCR, and TCRdb kept only the in-frame ones, dropping some. This table holds roughly 70,000 clones, about 48% found once. Sequencing input: central memory CD4+ T cells from blood. The receptors stem from a young man with type 1 diabetes. CDR3s include the opening cysteine and the closing phenylalanine or tryptophan. Fields, in order: V gene, J gene, CDR3 protein.

TRBV5-6	TRBJ1-4	CASSLGAAQLANEKLFF
TRBV5-1	TRBJ2-3	CASSRGESTDTQYF
TRBV30	TRBJ2-7	CALADPYEQYF
TRBV18	TRBJ2-7	CASSPGQKAGYEQYF
TRBV2	TRBJ1-4	CASSAPPEGEKLFF
TRBV5-1	TRBJ2-5	CASSLDRGIRETQYF
TRBV19	TRBJ2-4	CASSPPPGQGRDIQYF
TRBV27	TRBJ2-6	CASMPGYNSGANVLTF
TRBV6-1	TRBJ2-7	CASSEGDRGWYF
TRBV7-9	TRBJ1-1	CASSLDGGTGRDTEAFF
TRBV20-1	TRBJ2-1	CSAGGPDEQFF
TRBV30	TRBJ2-3	CAWSVRVSGRAQGDTQYF
TRBV7-6	TRBJ2-5	CASSEQTIYQETQYF
TRBV7-9	TRBJ2-2	CASSLESYTGELFF
TRBV11-3	TRBJ2-5	CASSLGLGGRETQYF
TRBV6-5	TRBJ1-2	CASSYSTGHGYTF
TRBV19	TRBJ2-2	CASSIPTYTVLAGESGELFF
TRBV20-1	TRBJ1-6	CSARKGTVGGF
TRBV29-1	TRBJ2-1	CSVDRLEGFDEQFF
TRBV10-2	TRBJ1-5	CASSEIQGQPQHF
TRBV11-2	TRBJ2-7	CASSLNIQAYEQYF
TRBV27	TRBJ2-2	CASSLSTSPRELFF
TRBV7-6	TRBJ2-7	CASSLARSSEQYF
TRBV5-1	TRBJ1-4	CASSLGQGARTNEKLFF
TRBV5-6	TRBJ1-2	CASSSSGGFGYGYTF
TRBV9	TRBJ2-3	CASSVYSGEVDTQYF
TRBV7-2	TRBJ2-3	CASSLARGGLADTQYF